Detailed here is one TCR beta chain. No antigen is known for it. This CDR3 is built from 11 residues. V lost 4 bases to trimming and J lost 11 bases, with 9 bases between them. Looked up from germline, CDR1 is MDHEN and CDR2 is SYDVKM. Vbeta (60) and Jbeta (13) primers were used in the PCR. The protocol was immunoSEQ multiplex PCR, while the TCRdb copy is restricted to in-frame clones and leaves out a portion. This sample has 120,000 or so clones, with more than 75% found just once. These data belong to a study of cytomegalovirus exposure and HLA in healthy donors. Whole-study findings and limits: Among TCR beta chains, those listed as cytomegalovirus-associated numbered roughly 150.

The sequence was obtained from a young man in good health and CMV-seropositive. Sequencing was performed on PBMCs. The rearrangement links TRBV28 to TRBJ1-5; a weak D match, TRBD1 (5 bases). The CDR3 sequence: CASSSSGTQHF. The CDR3 bases are TGTGCCAGCAGTTCCTCAGGGACCCAGCATTTT.